The 14 T cell receptor beta chains given below trace back to one sample, sequenced in a study of tumor-infiltrating lymphocytes in localized non-small cell lung cancer. Using immunoSEQ multiplex PCR, the repertoire was profiled, and TCRdb retains in-frame clones only, with some absent. The data contain 15,000 to 20,000 clones, 55% to 70% of them singletons. The sequencing input was lung tumor tissue. The receptors come from a human donor with non-small cell lung cancer.

The chain uses TRBV19 and TRBJ1-4; D not certain. The ends were cut back, 4 bases at V and 0 bases at J, with 9 bases in the middle. The CDR3 has 15 residues. The germline V gene has CDR1 LNHDA and CDR2 SQIVND (reference sequence). Written as DNA, the CDR3 is TGTGCCAGTAGTACATCAGAAACAACTAATGAAAAACTGTTTTTT. It codes for CASSTSETTNEKLFF.

V gene TRBV5-6 combines with J gene TRBJ1-1; D may be TRBD1 (5 bases). CDR1 and CDR2 (germline): SGHDT, YYEEEE. Trimming removed 4 bases at V and 4 bases at J, with 14 bases between. This CDR3 is built from 14 residues. The CDR3 nucleotides are TGTGCCAGCAGCCAGGTCGGGACGGGCACTGAAGCTTTCTTT. Translated, it gives CASSQVGTGTEAFF.

The V call is TRBV6-6, the J call TRBJ1-1; D unresolved. The CDR3 is 13 amino acids. V lost 4 bases, J lost 1 base, and 7 bases lay in between. Germline V lookup: CDR1 MNHNY, CDR2 SVGAGI (reference sequence). The CDR3 is CASSFIGNTEAFF. CDR3 coding DNA: TGTGCCAGCAGTTTTATAGGGAACACTGAAGCTTTCTTT.

J is TRBJ2-5 and V is TRBV7-9; TRBD1 might be the D (5 bases). The CDR3 spans 13 residues. The V gene lost 1 base and the J gene lost 4 bases, with 7 bases spanning the gap. CDR1 and CDR2 (germline): SEHNR, FQNEAQ (reference sequence). In DNA, the CDR3 is TGTGCCAGCAGCTTAGTTAGGGGAGAGACCCAGTACTTC. Translating it yields CASSLVRGETQYF.

Concerning this clone itself: One junction end does not reproduce the germline sequence, and a read error may be involved. The J gene is TRBJ1-2, the V gene TRBV2, with D unresolved. Germline CDR1 is SNHLY and CDR2 is FYNNEI. This CDR3 contains 16 residues. The CDR3 coding sequence is TGTGCCAGCAGGGAAGGGCAGTCATCTTCTAACTATGGCTACACCTTC. Protein: CASREGQSSSNYGYTF.

This clone came up a few times. V is TRBV10-3 and J is TRBJ1-5, with TRBD1 identical over 7 bases. Germline-derived CDR1 and CDR2 are ENHRY and SYGVKD. V was clipped by 1 base and J by 4 bases; unmatched bases: 4. The CDR3 covers 15 residues. CDR3 nucleotides: TGTGCCATCAGTGAGTTCCCAGGGGGTAATCAGCCCCAGCATTTT. Residues: CAISEFPGGNQPQHF.

The chain links TRBV30 to TRBJ2-2; 8 nucleotides line up with TRBD1. CDR1 is GTSNPN and CDR2 is SVGIG in the germline V gene (reference sequence). The length of the CDR3 is 14 residues. The trim removed 5 bases at V and 6 bases at J, leaving 8 bases unmatched. This chain's CDR3 is CAWGDRRFPGELFF. The CDR3 nucleotides are TGTGCCTGGGGGGACAGGAGGTTCCCCGGGGAGCTGTTTTTT.

This clone has a single count. The J gene is TRBJ1-1, the V gene TRBV21-1; the table's D call, TRBD1, was not checked against the DNA. TRBV21-1 is tagged as a pseudogene. This CDR3 comprises 13 residues. The chain's CDR3 is CASRRGMVTEAFF. The CDR3, as DNA: TGTGCCAGCAGGAGGGGGATGGTCACTGAAGCTTTCTTT.

This clone was seen only a few times. This same CDR3 is encoded by further DNA sequences in the sample. The CDR3 is CASSQVASGNTIYF. The CDR3 DNA is TGTGCCAGCAGCCAGGTCGCCTCTGGAAACACCATATATTTT. V gene TRBV14 combines with J gene TRBJ1-3; D gene uncertain. Per germline, CDR1 SGHDN and CDR2 FVKESK. The CDR3 runs to 14 residues. V lost 3 bases to trimming and J lost 0 bases, with 6 bases between them.

The chain's CDR3 is CASSDLGGDSSYEQYF. The CDR3 DNA follows: TGTGCCAGCAGCGACCTAGGGGGGGACTCCTCCTACGAGCAGTACTTC. The chain joins TRBV5-6 to TRBJ2-7, with D perhaps TRBD2 (7 bases). Germline V gene sequence: CDR1 SGHDT, CDR2 YYEEEE. V lost 4 bases, J lost 0 bases, and 17 bases lay in between. This CDR3 has 16 amino acids.

The J gene is TRBJ1-4, the V gene TRBV5-5; D may be TRBD1 (6 bases). The CDR3 sequence is 16 residues long. From germline, CDR1 is SGHKS and CDR2 YYEKEE (reference sequence). Trimming removed 0 bases from V and 5 bases from J, with 14 bases in between. The CDR3 loop reads CASSLALGGQNEKLFF. CDR3 coding DNA: TGTGCCAGCAGCTTGGCCCTTGGGGGGCAGAATGAAAAACTGTTTTTT.

This clone was seen a few times. The V call is TRBV30, the J call TRBJ1-5; TRBD1 might be the D (6 bases). This CDR3 is built from 13 residues. The V gene lost 5 bases and the J gene lost 3 bases, with 11 bases spanning the gap. Germline V gene lookup returns CDR1 GTSNPN and CDR2 SVGIG (reference sequence). The CDR3: CAWDRNPNQPQHF. The CDR3 DNA sequence: TGTGCCTGGGACAGGAACCCCAATCAGCCCCAGCATTTT.

There are a few counts of this clone. This sequence joins TRBV5-5 and TRBJ1-4; no clear D gene. The CDR3 sequence is 12 residues long. V was trimmed by 3 bases and J by 6 bases, leaving 6 bases between them. Germline CDR1 reads SGHKS; CDR2 reads YYEKEE (reference sequence). CDR3 sequence (DNA): TGTGCCAGCAGCTGGGGAGATGAAAAACTGTTTTTT. This encodes CASSWGDEKLFF.

This clone was recorded once. The junction departs from the called germline gene at one end, perhaps through a read error. The rearrangement joins TRBV6-1 to TRBJ1-1; D possibly corresponds to TRBD1 (6 bases). From germline, CDR1 is MNHNS and CDR2 SASEGT. The CDR3 has 13 residues. The DNA for the CDR3 is TGCAGGGCGGAACAGGGATCGAACACTGAAGCTTTCTTT. Its protein product is CRAEQGSNTEAFF.